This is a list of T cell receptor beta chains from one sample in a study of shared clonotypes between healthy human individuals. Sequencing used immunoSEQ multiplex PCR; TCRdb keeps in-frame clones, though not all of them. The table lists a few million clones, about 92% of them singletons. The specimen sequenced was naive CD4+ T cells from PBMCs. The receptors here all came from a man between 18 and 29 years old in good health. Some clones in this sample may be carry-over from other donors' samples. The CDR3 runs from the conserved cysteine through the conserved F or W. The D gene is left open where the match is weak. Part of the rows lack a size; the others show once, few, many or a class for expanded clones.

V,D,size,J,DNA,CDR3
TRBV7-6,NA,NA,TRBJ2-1,TGTGCCAGCAGCTTAGTTAGCGGACCCAATGAGCAGTTCTTC,CASSLVSGPNEQFF
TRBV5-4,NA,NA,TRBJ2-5,TGTGCCAGCAGCTTTCGTCAGGGGCAAGGGGACCAGTACTTC,CASSFRQGQGDQYF
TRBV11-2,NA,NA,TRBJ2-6,TGTGCCAGCAGCTTAGATAGGGTTCCTGGGGCCAACGTCCTGACTTTC,CASSLDRVPGANVLTF
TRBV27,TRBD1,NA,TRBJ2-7,TGTGCCAGCAGTCTGGGACAGGGTGCTGCCTACGAGCAGTACTTC,CASSLGQGAAYEQYF
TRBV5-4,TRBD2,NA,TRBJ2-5,TGTGCCAGCAGCTTCCGACGTTATACCGGGACTAGCGGCATAAAAGAGACCCAGTACTTC,CASSFRRYTGTSGIKETQYF
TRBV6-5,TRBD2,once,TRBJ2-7,TGTGCCAGCACCACGGGAGGGTTGGGGTCCTACGAGCAGTACTTC,CASTTGGLGSYEQYF
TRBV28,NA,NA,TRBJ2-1,TGTGCCAGCAGAGAATTCCGCTCCTACAATGAGCAGTTCTTC,CASREFRSYNEQFF
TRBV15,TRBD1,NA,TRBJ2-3,TGTGCCACCAGCAACCTAGCGGACAGGGGGCCGAGCACAGATAGGCAGTATTTT,CATSNLADRGPSTDRQYF
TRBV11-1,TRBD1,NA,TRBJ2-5,TGTGCCAGCAGCTTACCCAACAGGGGTGTTGAGACCCAGTACTTC,CASSLPNRGVETQYF
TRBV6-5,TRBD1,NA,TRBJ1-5,TGTGCCAGCAGTTACGACAGGGCACAGCCCCAGCATTTT,CASSYDRAQPQHF
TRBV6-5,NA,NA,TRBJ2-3,TGTGCCACCGGGGGCCTAACAGATACGCAGTATTTT,CATGGLTDTQYF
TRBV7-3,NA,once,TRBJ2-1,TGTGCCAGCAGCTTAATCGGGACCCAATACAATGAGCAGTTCTTC,CASSLIGTQYNEQFF
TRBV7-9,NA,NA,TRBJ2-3,TGTGCCAGCAGCTTTGAGCAGGGGACGCAGTATTTT,CASSFEQGTQYF
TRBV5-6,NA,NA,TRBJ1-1,TGTGCCAGCAGCCCCGGGACAATGAACACTGAAGCTTTCTTT,CASSPGTMNTEAFF
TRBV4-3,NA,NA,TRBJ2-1,TGCGCCAGCAGCCAAGCACCATCGGACGAGCGGTTTTGGAATGAGCAGTTCTTC,CASSQAPSDERFWNEQFF
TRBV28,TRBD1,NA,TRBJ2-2,TGTGCCAGCAGACTCAGGGGGCGCGAGACCGGGGAGCTGTTTTTT,CASRLRGRETGELFF
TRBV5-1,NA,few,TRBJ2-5,TGCGCCAGCAGCTTGAGCCCCCAAGAGACCCAGTACTTC,CASSLSPQETQYF
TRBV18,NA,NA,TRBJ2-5,TGTGCCAGCTCACCATGGGGGGCCGGCGTAAAGACCCAGTACTTC,CASSPWGAGVKTQYF
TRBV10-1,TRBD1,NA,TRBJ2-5,TGCGCCAGCAGTGGAGGACAGGGACAAGAGACCCAGTACTTC,CASSGGQGQETQYF
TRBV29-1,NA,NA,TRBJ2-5,TGCAGCGTTGACACAGATCAAGAGACCCAGTACTTC,CSVDTDQETQYF
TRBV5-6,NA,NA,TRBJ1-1,TGTGCCAGCAGCTTTTTAGGGGGAAGGGGTGAAGCTTTCTTT,CASSFLGGRGEAFF
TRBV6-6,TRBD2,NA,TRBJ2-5,TGTGCCAGCAGTCAGGGACTAGCGCATCAAGAGACCCAGTACTTC,CASSQGLAHQETQYF
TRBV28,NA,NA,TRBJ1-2,TGTGCCAGCAGAGACAGGACTAACTATGGCTACACCTTC,CASRDRTNYGYTF
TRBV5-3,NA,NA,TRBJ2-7,TGTGCCAGAAGCTTGACTAGCAACCACGAGCAGTACTTC,CARSLTSNHEQYF
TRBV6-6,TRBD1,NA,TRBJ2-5,TGTGCCAGCAGTCACCCACAGGGGTTTGAGAGAGAGACCCAGTACTTC,CASSHPQGFERETQYF
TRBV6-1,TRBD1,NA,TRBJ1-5,TGTGCCAGCAGGGGGACAGGCAATCAGCCCCAGCATTTT,CASRGTGNQPQHF
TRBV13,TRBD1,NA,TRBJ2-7,TGTGCCAGCAGCTTAGGTTGGGACAGCATACCCTACGAGCAGTACTTC,CASSLGWDSIPYEQYF
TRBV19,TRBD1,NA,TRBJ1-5,TGTGCCAGTAGTATAAGGACAGGGGTACAGCCCCAGCATTTT,CASSIRTGVQPQHF
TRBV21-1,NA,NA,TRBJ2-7,TGTGCCAGCAGCAAAAACCGGGACGGTCCCCACTACGAGCAGTACTTC,CASSKNRDGPHYEQYF
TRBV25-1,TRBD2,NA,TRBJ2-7,TGTGCCAGCAGTGCACAGACGGGAGGTCTCCACGAGCAGTACTTC,CASSAQTGGLHEQYF
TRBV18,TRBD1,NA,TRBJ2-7,TGTGCCAGCTCACCATCCCGGGACAGCTACGAGCAGTACTTC,CASSPSRDSYEQYF
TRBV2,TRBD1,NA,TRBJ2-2,TGTGCCAGCAGTTACCTTTCCGGGACAGGGCGGATTAGCGCGAACACCGGGGAGCTGTTTTTT,CASSYLSGTGRISANTGELFF
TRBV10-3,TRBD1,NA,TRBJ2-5,TGTGCCATCAGTGAGTCAGGGGGCGAAATGGAGACCCAGTACTTC,CAISESGGEMETQYF
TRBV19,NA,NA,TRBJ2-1,TGTGCCAGCGGTACTAGGAGGGTCTACAATGAGCAGTTCTTC,CASGTRRVYNEQFF
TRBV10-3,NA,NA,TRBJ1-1,TGTGCCATCAGTGATCCCCGACAGGAAGTAAACACTGAAGCTTTCTTT,CAISDPRQEVNTEAFF
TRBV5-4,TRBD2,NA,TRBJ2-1,TGTGCCAGCAGCTCGCCGGGACTAGCGGAGGGAAATGAGCAGTTCTTC,CASSSPGLAEGNEQFF
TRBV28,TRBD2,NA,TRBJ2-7,TGTGCCAGCAGTTTGCCTAGCGGCTACGAGCAGTACTTC,CASSLPSGYEQYF
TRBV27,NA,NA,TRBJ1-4,TGTGCCAGCAGTTTTAGACCCCCGGGGGTAAATGAAAAACTGTTTTTT,CASSFRPPGVNEKLFF
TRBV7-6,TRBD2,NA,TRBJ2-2,TGTGCCAGCAGCTTGGATAGGACTAGCGGGAGCGCCGGGGAGCTGTTTTTT,CASSLDRTSGSAGELFF
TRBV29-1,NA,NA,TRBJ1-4,TGCAGCGTTGACGGGGGGCCGGGTGAAAAACTGTTTTTT,CSVDGGPGEKLFF
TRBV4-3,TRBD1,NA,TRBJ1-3,TGCGCCAGCAGCCAAAGGACAGGGGGAACTGGAAACACCATATATTTT,CASSQRTGGTGNTIYF
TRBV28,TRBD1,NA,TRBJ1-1,TGTGCCAGCAGTTTATGGACAGGGAGAACTGAAGCTTTCTTT,CASSLWTGRTEAFF
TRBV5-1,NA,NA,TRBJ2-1,TGCGCCAGCAGCTTGGAGGGCATCTCCTACAATGAGCAGTTCTTC,CASSLEGISYNEQFF
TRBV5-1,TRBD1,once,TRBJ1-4,TGCGCCAGCAGCCGGGACAGTCTTAATGAAAAACTGTTTTTT,CASSRDSLNEKLFF
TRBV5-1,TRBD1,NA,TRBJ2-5,TGCGCCAGCAGCTTCTCCTGGACAGGACAAGAGACCCAGTACTTC,CASSFSWTGQETQYF